A selection of T cell receptor beta chains follows, all from one sample in a study of blood T cell repertoires in COVID-19. Repertoires were generated with immunoSEQ multiplex PCR, while TCRdb's copy carries only in-frame clones and drops some. Here the sample spans more than 200,000 clones, 70% to 90% being singletons. The sequenced material came from peripheral blood. Every receptor here comes from a woman between 45 and 60 years old with acute or convalescent COVID-19. The CDR3 runs from the conserved cysteine through the conserved F or W. The D gene is left open where the match is weak. Clone size is shown for a subset of rows, as once, few, many or a class of expanded clone.

D: NA
V: TRBV19
J: TRBJ2-5
size: NA
CDR3: CASSIQGPETQYF
DNA: TGTGCCAGTAGTATCCAGGGTCCAGAGACCCAGTACTTC

D: NA
V: TRBV20-1
J: TRBJ1-1
size: once
CDR3: CSVTRVTEAFF
DNA: TGCAGTGTGACCAGGGTAACTGAAGCTTTCTTT

D: TRBD2
V: TRBV9
J: TRBJ2-3
size: NA
CDR3: CASSVASGLAGADTQYF
DNA: TGTGCCAGCAGCGTAGCATCGGGGCTAGCGGGAGCAGATACGCAGTATTTT

D: TRBD1
V: TRBV27
J: TRBJ1-4
size: NA
CDR3: CASSLGKGAPEKLFF
DNA: TGTGCCAGCAGTCTAGGAAAGGGGGCCCCTGAAAAACTGTTTTTT

D: NA
V: TRBV10-3
J: TRBJ1-5
size: NA
CDR3: CAIQGVGQPQHF
DNA: TGTGCCATCCAGGGTGTGGGACAGCCCCAGCATTTT

D: TRBD1
V: TRBV7-9
J: TRBJ1-2
size: NA
CDR3: CASSLGADRGLGYTF
DNA: TGTGCCAGCAGCTTAGGTGCTGACAGGGGGCTTGGCTACACCTTC

D: NA
V: TRBV9
J: TRBJ2-3
size: NA
CDR3: CASSVAGRGWGDTQYF
DNA: TGTGCCAGCAGCGTAGCCGGTCGAGGGTGGGGAGATACGCAGTATTTT

D: TRBD1
V: TRBV7-9
J: TRBJ1-2
size: NA
CDR3: CASSATRGQGNYGYTF
DNA: TGTGCCAGCAGCGCGACGCGGGGACAGGGAAACTATGGCTACACCTTC

D: NA
V: TRBV7-2
J: TRBJ2-7
size: NA
CDR3: CASSSRQGGSHYEQYF
DNA: TGTGCCAGCAGCTCCAGGCAGGGGGGAAGTCACTACGAGCAGTACTTC

D: NA
V: TRBV12-2
J: TRBJ1-5
size: NA
CDR3: CASRLRQWLSQPQHF
DNA: TGTGCAAGTCGCTTAAGACAGTGGTTGAGTCAGCCCCAGCATTTT

D: TRBD1
V: TRBV6-5
J: TRBJ1-4
size: NA
CDR3: CASSYRTGQSNEKLFF
DNA: TGTGCCAGCAGTTATCGTACGGGACAGAGTAATGAAAAACTGTTTTTT

D: NA
V: TRBV18
J: TRBJ1-1
size: NA
CDR3: CASLGGSRTEAFF
DNA: TGTGCCAGCTTAGGAGGCTCACGAACTGAAGCTTTCTTT

D: TRBD1
V: TRBV7-9
J: TRBJ1-2
size: NA
CDR3: CASSPGTGAYYGYTF
DNA: TGTGCCAGCAGTCCCGGGACAGGGGCTTACTATGGCTACACCTTC

D: TRBD1
V: TRBV5-1
J: TRBJ2-5
size: NA
CDR3: CASSTGGGETQYF
DNA: TGCGCCAGCAGCACAGGGGGCGGAGAGACCCAGTACTTC

D: TRBD1
V: TRBV5-4
J: TRBJ1-2
size: NA
CDR3: CASSWGTGGNYGYTF
DNA: TGTGCCAGCAGCTGGGGGACAGGGGGGAACTATGGCTACACCTTC

D: TRBD1
V: TRBV11-2
J: TRBJ1-1
size: few
CDR3: CASREGAAFF
DNA: TGTGCCAGCAGGGAGGGGGCAGCTTTCTTT

D: NA
V: TRBV19
J: TRBJ1-2
size: NA
CDR3: CASSLLGGQGGYTF
DNA: TGTGCCAGTAGTCTACTGGGGGGGCAGGGAGGCTACACCTTC

D: TRBD1
V: TRBV6-5
J: TRBJ1-1
size: NA
CDR3: CASNLGQDTEAFF
DNA: TGTGCCAGCAACCTAGGACAGGACACTGAAGCTTTCTTT

D: TRBD2
V: TRBV18
J: TRBJ2-1
size: NA
CDR3: CASSPSERGVGEQFF
DNA: TGTGCCAGCTCACCCTCCGAGCGGGGGGTAGGCGAGCAGTTCTTC

D: TRBD1
V: TRBV7-9
J: TRBJ1-5
size: NA
CDR3: CASSFFGQDQPQHF
DNA: TGTGCCAGCAGCTTTTTTGGACAGGATCAGCCCCAGCATTTT

D: NA
V: TRBV7-7
J: TRBJ2-5
size: NA
CDR3: CASSPDSRGETQYF
DNA: TGTGCCAGCAGCCCGGACAGTCGGGGAGAGACCCAGTACTTC

D: TRBD1
V: TRBV30
J: TRBJ1-6
size: NA
CDR3: CAWIAGGSPLHF
DNA: TGTGCCTGGATAGCAGGGGGCTCACCCCTCCACTTT

D: NA
V: TRBV4-1
J: TRBJ1-2
size: NA
CDR3: CASSQDGGGAYGYTF
DNA: TGCGCCAGCAGCCAAGATGGGGGGGGCGCCTATGGCTACACCTTC

D: TRBD2
V: TRBV10-1
J: TRBJ2-4
size: NA
CDR3: CASHRLAGELAKNIQYF
DNA: TGCGCCAGCCATCGGCTAGCGGGCGAACTAGCCAAAAACATTCAGTACTTC

D: TRBD2
V: TRBV9
J: TRBJ2-3
size: once
CDR3: CASSVGAGGLYTQYF
DNA: TGTGCCAGCAGCGTAGGAGCGGGGGGGCTTTATACGCAGTATTTT

D: TRBD2
V: TRBV6-5
J: TRBJ2-3
size: NA
CDR3: CASIRGGGESDTQYF
DNA: TGTGCCAGCATACGGGGCGGGGGGGAGTCAGATACGCAGTATTTT

D: TRBD2
V: TRBV7-7
J: TRBJ2-5
size: NA
CDR3: CASSIGTSGFQETQYF
DNA: TGTGCCAGCAGCATAGGGACTAGCGGTTTCCAAGAGACCCAGTACTTC

D: NA
V: TRBV6-2/TRBV6-3
J: TRBJ2-3
size: NA
CDR3: CASSLLGGGPTDTQYF
DNA: TGTGCCAGCAGCCTCCTAGGGGGGGGGCCCACAGATACGCAGTATTTT

D: NA
V: TRBV11-2
J: TRBJ1-5
size: NA
CDR3: CASSLAGNQPQHF
DNA: TGTGCCAGCAGCTTAGCGGGTAATCAGCCCCAGCATTTT

D: NA
V: TRBV12-3/TRBV12-4
J: TRBJ1-3
size: NA
CDR3: CASSAGLVGTIYF
DNA: TGTGCCAGCAGTGCCGGACTCGTTGGCACCATATATTTT

D: NA
V: TRBV19
J: TRBJ1-5
size: NA
CDR3: CASSIPGNQPQHF
DNA: TGTGCCAGTAGTATCCCCGGCAATCAGCCCCAGCATTTT

D: NA
V: TRBV5-6
J: TRBJ1-1
size: NA
CDR3: CASSRRQNTEAFF
DNA: TGTGCCAGCAGCCGGCGACAGAACACTGAAGCTTTCTTT

D: TRBD2
V: TRBV6-2/TRBV6-3
J: TRBJ2-5
size: NA
CDR3: CASSYSPSGRIETQYF
DNA: TGTGCCAGCAGTTACTCGCCTAGCGGGAGGATCGAGACCCAGTACTTC

D: NA
V: TRBV29-1
J: TRBJ1-1
size: NA
CDR3: CSGNDMSRGDEAFF
DNA: TGCAGCGGGAACGATATGTCCAGGGGCGATGAAGCTTTCTTT

D: TRBD1
V: TRBV24-1
J: TRBJ2-1
size: NA
CDR3: CATSDPGQESSYNEQFF
DNA: TGTGCCACCAGTGATCCTGGACAGGAGAGCTCCTACAATGAGCAGTTCTTC

D: NA
V: TRBV23-1
J: TRBJ2-2
size: NA
CDR3: CATSRPVEGEGTGELFF
DNA: TGCGCCACCAGCCGTCCGGTCGAGGGGGAAGGCACCGGGGAGCTGTTTTTT

D: TRBD1
V: TRBV4-1
J: TRBJ2-7
size: NA
CDR3: CASSQDPDRGEYEQYF
DNA: TGCGCCAGCAGCCAAGATCCGGACAGGGGAGAGTACGAGCAGTACTTC

D: TRBD1
V: TRBV18
J: TRBJ2-7
size: few
CDR3: CASSRQGTYEQYF
DNA: TGTGCCAGCTCTCGACAGGGTACCTACGAGCAGTACTTC

D: NA
V: TRBV6-6
J: TRBJ2-5
size: NA
CDR3: CASSYGWAARVPSQYF
DNA: TGTGCCAGCAGTTACGGCTGGGCCGCCCGAGTTCCGTCCCAGTACTTC

D: NA
V: TRBV5-1
J: TRBJ1-2
size: NA
CDR3: CASSESPTATGYGYTF
DNA: TGCGCCAGCAGCGAGAGTCCGACCGCGACAGGCTATGGCTACACCTTC

D: NA
V: TRBV10-3
J: TRBJ1-6
size: once
CDR3: CAVGEQGHSPLHF
DNA: TGTGCCGTAGGGGAGCAGGGGCATTCACCCCTCCACTTT

D: TRBD2
V: TRBV29-1
J: TRBJ2-7
size: NA
CDR3: CSVEAASGVSYEQYF
DNA: TGCAGCGTTGAAGCGGCTAGCGGGGTCTCCTACGAGCAGTACTTC

D: TRBD2
V: TRBV10-3
J: TRBJ2-5
size: NA
CDR3: CAISDPQRGGEETQYF
DNA: TGTGCCATCAGTGATCCCCAGCGGGGGGGCGAAGAGACCCAGTACTTC

D: NA
V: TRBV6-5
J: TRBJ1-1
size: few
CDR3: CASSPRGTLLTEAFF
DNA: TGTGCCAGCAGTCCCCGGGGGACCCTCTTAACTGAAGCTTTCTTT

D: TRBD1
V: TRBV15
J: TRBJ1-1
size: once
CDR3: CATSRLGDRGGMNTEAFF
DNA: TGTGCCACCAGCAGGCTCGGGGACAGGGGGGGAATGAACACTGAAGCTTTCTTT

D: NA
V: TRBV5-1
J: TRBJ1-2
size: NA
CDR3: CASSKDGDYGYTF
DNA: TGCGCCAGCAGCAAGGACGGGGACTATGGCTACACCTTC

D: NA
V: TRBV4-1
J: TRBJ2-1
size: NA
CDR3: CASSQEIRDNSYNEQFF
DNA: TGCGCCAGCAGCCAAGAAATCCGGGACAACTCCTACAATGAGCAGTTCTTC

D: TRBD2
V: TRBV11-2
J: TRBJ2-1
size: NA
CDR3: CASSFSGLAGPHFYNEQFF
DNA: TGTGCCAGCAGCTTCTCGGGACTAGCGGGGCCTCACTTCTACAATGAGCAGTTCTTC

D: TRBD1
V: TRBV5-1
J: TRBJ2-2
size: NA
CDR3: CASSFRQGRTGELFF
DNA: TGCGCCAGCAGCTTCCGACAGGGTCGAACCGGGGAGCTGTTTTTT